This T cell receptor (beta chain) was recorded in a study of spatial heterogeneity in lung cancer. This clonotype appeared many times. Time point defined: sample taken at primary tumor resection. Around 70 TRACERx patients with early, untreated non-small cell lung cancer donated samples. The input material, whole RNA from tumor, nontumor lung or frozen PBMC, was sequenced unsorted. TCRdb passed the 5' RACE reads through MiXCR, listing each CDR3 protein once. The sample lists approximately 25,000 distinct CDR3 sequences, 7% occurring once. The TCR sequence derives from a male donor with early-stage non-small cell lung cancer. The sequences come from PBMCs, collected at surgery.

CDR3 sequence (DNA): TGCGCCAGCCACGGACTAGCGGGAGGTAATGAGCAGTTCTTC. Translating gives CASHGLAGGNEQFF. V and J are TRBV5-1 and TRBJ2-1; 14 bases align to TRBD2. The V segment lost 7 bases and the J segment 7 bases; nucleotides outside the gene matches: 4. Per germline, CDR1 SGHRS and CDR2 YFSETQ. There are 14 residues in the CDR3.